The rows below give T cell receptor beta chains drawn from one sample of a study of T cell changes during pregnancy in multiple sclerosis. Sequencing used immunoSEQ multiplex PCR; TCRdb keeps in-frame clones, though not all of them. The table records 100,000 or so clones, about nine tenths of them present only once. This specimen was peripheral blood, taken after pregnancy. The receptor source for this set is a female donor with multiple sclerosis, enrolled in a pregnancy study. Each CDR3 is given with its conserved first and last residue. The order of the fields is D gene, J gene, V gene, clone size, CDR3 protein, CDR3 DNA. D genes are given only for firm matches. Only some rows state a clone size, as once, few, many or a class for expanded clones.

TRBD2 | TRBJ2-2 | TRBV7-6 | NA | CASSLGFGGGEANTGELFF | TGTGCCAGCAGCTTAGGATTTGGCGGGGGGGAGGCGAACACCGGGGAGCTGTTTTTT
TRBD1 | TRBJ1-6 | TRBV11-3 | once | CASSSGQGDSPLHF | TGTGCCAGCAGCTCAGGACAGGGTGATTCACCCCTCCACTTT
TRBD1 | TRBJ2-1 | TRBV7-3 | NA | CASSPRTGDSYNEQFF | TGTGCCAGCAGCCCAAGGACAGGGGACTCCTACAATGAGCAGTTCTTC
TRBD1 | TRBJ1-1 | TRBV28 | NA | CASSEPGQGPFEAFF | TGTGCCAGCAGCGAACCGGGACAGGGCCCTTTTGAAGCTTTCTTT
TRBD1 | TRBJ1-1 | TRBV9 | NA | CASSVSPRTGSTEAFF | TGTGCCAGCAGCGTAAGTCCCCGGACAGGGAGCACTGAAGCTTTCTTT
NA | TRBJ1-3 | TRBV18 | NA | CASSPAQPNSGNTIYF | TGTGCCAGCTCACCAGCACAGCCGAACTCTGGAAACACCATATATTTT
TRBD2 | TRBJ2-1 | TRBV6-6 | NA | CASSYKAGGGNEQFF | TGTGCCAGCAGTTACAAGGCGGGAGGAGGTAATGAGCAGTTCTTC
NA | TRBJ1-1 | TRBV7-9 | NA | CASSRQVLNTEAFF | TGTGCCAGCAGTCGACAGGTTCTGAACACTGAAGCTTTCTTT
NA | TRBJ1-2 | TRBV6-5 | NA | CASSYSAAANYGYTF | TGTGCCAGCAGTTACTCGGCCGCGGCTAACTATGGCTACACCTTC
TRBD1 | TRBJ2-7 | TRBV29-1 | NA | CSARTGYNEQYF | TGCAGCGCCCGGACAGGGTATAACGAGCAGTACTTC
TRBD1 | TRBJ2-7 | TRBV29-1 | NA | CSVEGADGQASYEQYF | TGCAGCGTTGAAGGCGCGGACGGACAGGCCTCCTACGAGCAGTACTTC
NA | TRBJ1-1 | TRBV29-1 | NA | CSVQKDTNTEAFF | TGCAGCGTCCAAAAAGACACGAACACTGAAGCTTTCTTT
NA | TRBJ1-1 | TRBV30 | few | CAGVQHEEAFF | TGTGCCGGAGTACAACACGAGGAAGCTTTCTTT
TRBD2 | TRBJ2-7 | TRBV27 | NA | CASSSTSGSYEQYF | TGTGCCAGCAGTTCGACTAGCGGCTCCTACGAGCAGTACTTC
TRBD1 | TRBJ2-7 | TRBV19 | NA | CASSTSRGRPYEQYF | TGTGCCAGTAGTACCTCCAGGGGGCGCCCCTACGAGCAGTACTTC
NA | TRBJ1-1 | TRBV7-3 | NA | CASSLLGGVDTEAFF | TGTGCCAGCAGCTTACTCGGGGGTGTTGATACTGAAGCTTTCTTT
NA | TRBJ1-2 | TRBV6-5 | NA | CASRSTGNTNYGYTF | TGTGCCAGCAGGTCGACAGGCAATACTAACTATGGCTACACCTTC
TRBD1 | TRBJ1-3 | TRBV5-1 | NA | CASSATGTAASGNTIYF | TGCGCCAGCAGCGCAACCGGGACAGCGGCCTCTGGAAACACCATATATTTT
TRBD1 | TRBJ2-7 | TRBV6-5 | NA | CASSNWTGFYEQYF | TGTGCCAGCAGTAACTGGACAGGATTCTACGAGCAGTACTTC
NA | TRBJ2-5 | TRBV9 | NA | CASSVEVGRQETQYF | TGTGCCAGCAGCGTAGAGGTGGGGAGGCAAGAGACCCAGTACTTC
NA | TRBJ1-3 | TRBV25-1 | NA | CASSPKQGYGNTIYF | TGTGCCAGCAGTCCTAAACAGGGTTACGGAAACACCATATATTTT
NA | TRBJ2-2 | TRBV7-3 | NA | CASSVQRANTGELFF | TGTGCCAGCAGCGTCCAGCGGGCTAACACCGGGGAGCTGTTTTTT
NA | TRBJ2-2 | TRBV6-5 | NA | CASSVAGGELFF | TGTGCCAGCAGTGTCGCGGGGGGGGAGCTGTTTTTT
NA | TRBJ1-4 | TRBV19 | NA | CASSSHVNEKLFF | TGTGCCAGTAGTTCCCATGTTAATGAAAAACTGTTTTTT
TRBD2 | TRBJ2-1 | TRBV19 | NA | CASSALASGGAFGNEQFF | TGTGCCAGTAGTGCTCTGGCTAGCGGGGGGGCCTTTGGAAATGAGCAGTTCTTC
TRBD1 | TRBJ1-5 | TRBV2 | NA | CASSESGTRQGGRPQHF | TGTGCCAGCAGTGAATCTGGGACGCGACAGGGGGGTCGGCCCCAGCATTTT
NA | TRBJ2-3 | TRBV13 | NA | CASSSPVRDTQYF | TGTGCCAGCAGCTCTCCCGTGCGGGATACGCAGTATTTT
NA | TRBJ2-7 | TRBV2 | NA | CASTRSQVPIEQYF | TGTGCCAGCACCAGATCCCAGGTCCCGATCGAGCAGTACTTC
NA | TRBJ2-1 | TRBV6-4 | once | CASSDSETGGNEQFF | TGTGCCAGCAGTGACTCGGAGACAGGTGGTAATGAGCAGTTCTTC
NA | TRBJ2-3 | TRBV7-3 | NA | CASSLIWGAPDTQYF | TGTGCCAGCAGCTTAATATGGGGAGCCCCAGATACGCAGTATTTT